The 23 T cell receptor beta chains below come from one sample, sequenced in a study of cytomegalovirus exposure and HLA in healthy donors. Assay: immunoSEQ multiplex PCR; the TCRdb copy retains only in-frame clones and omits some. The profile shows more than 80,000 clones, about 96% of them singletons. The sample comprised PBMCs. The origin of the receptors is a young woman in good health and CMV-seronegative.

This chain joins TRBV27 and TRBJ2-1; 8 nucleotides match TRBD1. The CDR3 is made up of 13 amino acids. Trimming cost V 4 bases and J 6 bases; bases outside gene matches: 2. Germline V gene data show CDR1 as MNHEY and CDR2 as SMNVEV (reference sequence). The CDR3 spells CASSWTGSNEQFF. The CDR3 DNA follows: TGTGCCAGCAGTTGGACAGGGTCCAATGAGCAGTTCTTC.

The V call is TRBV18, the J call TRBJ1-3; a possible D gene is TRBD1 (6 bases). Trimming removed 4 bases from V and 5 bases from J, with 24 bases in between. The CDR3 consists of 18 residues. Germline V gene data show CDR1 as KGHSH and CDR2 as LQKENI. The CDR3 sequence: CASSLGSGGGGPRNTIYF. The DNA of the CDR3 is TGTGCCAGCTCACTCGGAAGCGGGGGGGGCGGACCGCGAAACACCATATATTTT.

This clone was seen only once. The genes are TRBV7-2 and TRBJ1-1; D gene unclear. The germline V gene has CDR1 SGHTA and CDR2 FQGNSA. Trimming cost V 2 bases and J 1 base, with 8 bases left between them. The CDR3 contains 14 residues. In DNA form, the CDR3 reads TGTGCCAGCAGCTTATTAGCAGAGAACACTGAAGCTTTCTTT. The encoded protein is CASSLLAENTEAFF. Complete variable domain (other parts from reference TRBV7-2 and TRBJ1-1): GAGVSQSPSNKVTEKGKDVELRCDPISGHTALYWYRQSLGQGLEFLIYFQGNSAPDKSGLPSDRFSAERTGGSVSTLTIQRTQQEDSAVYLCASSLLAENTEAFFGQGTRLTVV.

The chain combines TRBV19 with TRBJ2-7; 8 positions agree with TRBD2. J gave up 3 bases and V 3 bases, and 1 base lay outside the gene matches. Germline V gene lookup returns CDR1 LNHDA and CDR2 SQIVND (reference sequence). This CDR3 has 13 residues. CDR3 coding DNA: TGTGCCAGTAGTATGGCGGGAGGCTACGAGCAGTACTTC. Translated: CASSMAGGYEQYF.

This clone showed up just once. CDR3 in amino acids: CASSVGQGAVREPQHF. The CDR3 DNA reads as TGCGCCAGCAGCGTTGGGCAGGGGGCAGTAAGGGAGCCCCAGCATTTT. The rearrangement uses TRBV4-1 and TRBJ1-5, with 8 bases lining up with TRBD1. V gave up 5 bases and J gave up 8 bases; unmatched junction bases: 14. Germline V gene lookup returns CDR1 MGHRA and CDR2 YSYEKL. The CDR3 runs to 16 residues.

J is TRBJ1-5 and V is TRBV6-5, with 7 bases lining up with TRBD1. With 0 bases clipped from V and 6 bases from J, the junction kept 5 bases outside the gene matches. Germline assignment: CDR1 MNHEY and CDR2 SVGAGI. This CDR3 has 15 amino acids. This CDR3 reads CASSYSGDRSQPQHF. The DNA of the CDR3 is TGTGCCAGCAGTTACTCCGGGGACAGAAGTCAGCCCCAGCATTTT.

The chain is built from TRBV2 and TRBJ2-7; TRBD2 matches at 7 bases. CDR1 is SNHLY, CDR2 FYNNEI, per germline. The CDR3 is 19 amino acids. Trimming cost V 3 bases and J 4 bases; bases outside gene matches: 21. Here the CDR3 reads CASSDVRRSGINNQYEQYF. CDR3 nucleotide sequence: TGTGCCAGCAGTGACGTACGGCGCAGCGGGATAAACAACCAATACGAGCAGTACTTC.

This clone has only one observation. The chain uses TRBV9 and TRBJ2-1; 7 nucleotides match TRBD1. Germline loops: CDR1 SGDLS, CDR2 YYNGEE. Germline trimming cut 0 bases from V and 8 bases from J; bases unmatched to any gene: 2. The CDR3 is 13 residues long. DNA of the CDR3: TGTGCCAGCAGCGTAGTAGGGGGCCATGAGCAGTTCTTC. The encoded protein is CASSVVGGHEQFF. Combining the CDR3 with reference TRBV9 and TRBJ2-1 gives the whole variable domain DSGVTQTPKHLITATGQRVTLRCSPRSGDLSVYWYQQSLDQGLQFLIQYYNGEERAKGNILERFSAQQFPDLHSELNLSSLELGDSALYFCASSVVGGHEQFFGPGTRLTVL.

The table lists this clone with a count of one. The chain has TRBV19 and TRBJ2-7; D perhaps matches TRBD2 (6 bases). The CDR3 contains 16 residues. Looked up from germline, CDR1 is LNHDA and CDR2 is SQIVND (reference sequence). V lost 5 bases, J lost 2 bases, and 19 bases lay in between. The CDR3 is CASSLRSRGLAYEQYF. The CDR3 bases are TGTGCCAGTAGTTTGAGATCCCGGGGGTTGGCCTACGAGCAGTACTTC.

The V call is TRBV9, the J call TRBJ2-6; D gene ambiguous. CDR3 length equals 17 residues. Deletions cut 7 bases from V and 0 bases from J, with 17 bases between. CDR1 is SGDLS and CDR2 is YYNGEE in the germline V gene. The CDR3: CASARSSHSSGANVLTF. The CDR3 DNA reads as TGTGCCAGCGCCCGGTCGTCTCATAGCTCTGGGGCCAACGTCCTGACTTTC.

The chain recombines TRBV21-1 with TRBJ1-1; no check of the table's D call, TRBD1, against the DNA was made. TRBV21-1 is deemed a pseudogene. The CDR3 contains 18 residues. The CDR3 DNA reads TGTGCCAGCAGCAAGCCGATCCAAGGGACAGGTTGGAACACTGAAGCTTTCTTT. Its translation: CASSKPIQGTGWNTEAFF.

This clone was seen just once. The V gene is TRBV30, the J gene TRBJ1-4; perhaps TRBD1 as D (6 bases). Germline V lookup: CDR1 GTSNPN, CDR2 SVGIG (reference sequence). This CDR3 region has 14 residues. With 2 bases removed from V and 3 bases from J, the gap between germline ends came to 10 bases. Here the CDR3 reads CAWSRAGANEKLFF. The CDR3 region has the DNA TGTGCCTGGAGTAGGGCAGGGGCTAATGAAAAACTGTTTTTT.

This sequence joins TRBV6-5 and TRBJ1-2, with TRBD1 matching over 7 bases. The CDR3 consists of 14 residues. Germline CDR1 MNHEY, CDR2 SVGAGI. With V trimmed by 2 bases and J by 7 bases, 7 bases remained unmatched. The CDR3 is CASSYGTGAGGYTF. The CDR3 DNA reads TGTGCCAGCAGTTACGGAACAGGGGCCGGTGGCTACACCTTC.

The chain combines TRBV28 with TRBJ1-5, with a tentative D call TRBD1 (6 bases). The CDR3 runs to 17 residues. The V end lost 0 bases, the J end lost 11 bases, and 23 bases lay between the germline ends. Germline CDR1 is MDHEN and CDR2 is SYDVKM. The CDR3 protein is CASSLWEGREFRGAQHF. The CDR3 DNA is TGTGCCAGCAGTTTATGGGAAGGGCGGGAGTTTAGGGGGGCCCAGCATTTT.

The chain's CDR3 is CASNLLRAGGAFF. CDR3 coding DNA: TGTGCCAGCAACTTGCTTAGGGCAGGGGGAGCTTTCTTT. The V and J genes are TRBV11-2 and TRBJ1-1; 7 bases match TRBD1. The germline gives CDR1 SGHAT, CDR2 FQNNGV. CDR3 length equals 13 residues. Unmatched junction bases numbered 12, after V lost 7 bases and J lost 10 bases.

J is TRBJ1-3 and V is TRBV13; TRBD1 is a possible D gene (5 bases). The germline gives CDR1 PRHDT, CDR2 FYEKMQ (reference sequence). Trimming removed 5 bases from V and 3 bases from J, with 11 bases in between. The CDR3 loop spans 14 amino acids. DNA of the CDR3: TGTGCCAGCAGCCAGGGTCGTGGTGGAAACACCATATATTTT. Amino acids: CASSQGRGGNTIYF. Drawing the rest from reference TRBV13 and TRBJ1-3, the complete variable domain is AAGVIQSPRHLIKEKRETATLKCYPIPRHDTVYWYQQGPGQDPQFLISFYEKMQSDKGSIPDRFSAQQFSDYHSELNMSSLELGDSALYFCASSQGRGGNTIYFGEGSWLTVV.

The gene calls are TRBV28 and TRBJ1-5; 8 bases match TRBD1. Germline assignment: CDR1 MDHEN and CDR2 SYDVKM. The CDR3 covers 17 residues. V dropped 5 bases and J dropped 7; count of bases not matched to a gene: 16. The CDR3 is CASSPIGQGGSGQPQHF. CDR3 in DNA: TGTGCCAGCAGTCCGATCGGACAGGGCGGGAGCGGGCAGCCCCAGCATTTT.

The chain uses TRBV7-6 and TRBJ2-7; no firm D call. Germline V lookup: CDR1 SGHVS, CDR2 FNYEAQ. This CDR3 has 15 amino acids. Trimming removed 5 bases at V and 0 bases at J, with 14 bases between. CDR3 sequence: CASSPSSSSSYEQYF. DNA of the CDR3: TGTGCCAGCAGCCCCTCGAGTTCCTCCTCCTACGAGCAGTACTTC. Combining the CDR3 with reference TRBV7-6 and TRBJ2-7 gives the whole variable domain GAGVSQSPRYKVTKRGQDVALRCDPISGHVSLYWYRQALGQGPEFLTYFNYEAQQDKSGLPNDRFSAERPEGSISTLTIQRTEQRDSAMYRCASSPSSSSSYEQYFGPGTRLTVT.

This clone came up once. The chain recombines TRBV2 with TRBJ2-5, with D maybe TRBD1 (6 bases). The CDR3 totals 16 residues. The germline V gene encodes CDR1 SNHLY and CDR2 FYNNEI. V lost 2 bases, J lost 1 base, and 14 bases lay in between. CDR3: CASSERTAGSQETQYF. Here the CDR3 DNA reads TGTGCCAGCAGTGAACGGACAGCCGGATCCCAAGAGACCCAGTACTTC.

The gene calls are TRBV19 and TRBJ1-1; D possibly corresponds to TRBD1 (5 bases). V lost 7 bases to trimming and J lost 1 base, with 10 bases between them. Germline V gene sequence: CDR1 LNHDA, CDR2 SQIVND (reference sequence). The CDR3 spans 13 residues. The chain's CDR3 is CASIDRPNTEAFF. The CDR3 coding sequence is TGTGCCAGTATAGACAGACCGAACACTGAAGCTTTCTTT.

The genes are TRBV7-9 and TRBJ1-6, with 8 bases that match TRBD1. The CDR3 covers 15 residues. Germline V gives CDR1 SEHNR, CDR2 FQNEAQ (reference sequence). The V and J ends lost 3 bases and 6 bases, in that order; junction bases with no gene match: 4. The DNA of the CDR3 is TGTGCCAGCAGCTTTCTCACAGGGGGTAATTCACCCCTCCACTTT. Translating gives CASSFLTGGNSPLHF.

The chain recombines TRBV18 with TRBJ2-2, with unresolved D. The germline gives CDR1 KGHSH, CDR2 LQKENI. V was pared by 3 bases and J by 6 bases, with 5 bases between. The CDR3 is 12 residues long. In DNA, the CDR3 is TGTGCCAGCTCACCGGCGGCCGGGGAGCTGTTTTTT. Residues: CASSPAAGELFF.

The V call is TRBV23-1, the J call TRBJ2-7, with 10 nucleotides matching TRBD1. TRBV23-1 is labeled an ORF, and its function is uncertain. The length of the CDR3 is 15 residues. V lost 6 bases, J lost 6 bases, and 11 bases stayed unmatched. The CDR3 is CASRPGQGVSAEQYF. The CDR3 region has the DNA TGCGCCAGCAGGCCCGGACAGGGGGTGTCCGCCGAGCAGTACTTC.